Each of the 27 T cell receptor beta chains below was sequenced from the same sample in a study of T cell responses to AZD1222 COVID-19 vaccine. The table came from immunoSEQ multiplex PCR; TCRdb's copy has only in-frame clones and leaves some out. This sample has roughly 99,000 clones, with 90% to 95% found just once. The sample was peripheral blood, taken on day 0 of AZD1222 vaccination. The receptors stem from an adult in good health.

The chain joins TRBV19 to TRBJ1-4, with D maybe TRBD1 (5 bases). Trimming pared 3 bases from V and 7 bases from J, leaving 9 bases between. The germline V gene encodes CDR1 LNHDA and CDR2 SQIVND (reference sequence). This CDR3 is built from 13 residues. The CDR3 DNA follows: TGTGCCAGTAGTATGGACATATCTGAAAAACTGTTTTTT. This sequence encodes CASSMDISEKLFF. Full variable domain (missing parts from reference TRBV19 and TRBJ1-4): DGGITQSPKYLFRKEGQNVTLSCEQNLNHDAMYWYRQDPGQGLRLIYYSQIVNDFQKGDIAEGYSVSREKKESFPLTVTSAQKNPTAFYLCASSMDISEKLFFGSGTQLSVL.

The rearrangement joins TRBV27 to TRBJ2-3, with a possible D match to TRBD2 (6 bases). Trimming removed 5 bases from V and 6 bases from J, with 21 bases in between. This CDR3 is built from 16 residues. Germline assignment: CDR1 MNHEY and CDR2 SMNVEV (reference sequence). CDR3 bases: TGTGCCAGCAGTCTACGGCCCGGGACTCCAGGCGATACGCAGTATTTT. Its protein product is CASSLRPGTPGDTQYF.

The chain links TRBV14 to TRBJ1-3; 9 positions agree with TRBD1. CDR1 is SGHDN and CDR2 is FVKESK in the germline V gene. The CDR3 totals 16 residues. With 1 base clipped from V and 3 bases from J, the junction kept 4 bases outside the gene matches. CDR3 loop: CASSQVGTGIGNTIYF. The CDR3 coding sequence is TGTGCCAGCAGCCAAGTTGGGACAGGGATTGGAAACACCATATATTTT.

CDR3 sequence: CASSFRQGFYNEKLFF. For the CDR3, the DNA is TGTGCCAGCAGCTTCCGACAGGGGTTTTATAATGAAAAACTGTTTTTT. This rearrangement joins TRBV7-2 to TRBJ1-4; the match to TRBD1 covers 8 bases. CDR3 length equals 16 residues. CDR1 SGHTA and CDR2 FQGNSA come from the germline V gene. With 3 bases clipped from V and 4 bases from J, the junction kept 7 bases outside the gene matches.

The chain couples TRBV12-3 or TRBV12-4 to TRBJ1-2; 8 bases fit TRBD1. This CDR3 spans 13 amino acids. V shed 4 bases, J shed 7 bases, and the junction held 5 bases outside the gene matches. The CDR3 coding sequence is TGTGCCAGCAGTTACCCAGGGGGCTCTGGCTACACCTTC. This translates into CASSYPGGSGYTF.

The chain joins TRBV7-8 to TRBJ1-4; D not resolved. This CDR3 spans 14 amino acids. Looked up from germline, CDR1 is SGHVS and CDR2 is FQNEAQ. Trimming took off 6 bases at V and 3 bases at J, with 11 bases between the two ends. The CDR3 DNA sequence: TGTGCCAGCAGTCGGAGGGCCGCTAATGAAAAACTGTTTTTT. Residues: CASSRRAANEKLFF. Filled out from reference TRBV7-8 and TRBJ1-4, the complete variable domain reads GAGVSQSPRYKVAKRGQDVALRCDPISGHVSLFWYQQALGQGPEFLTYFQNEAQLDKSGLPSDRFFAERPEGSVSTLKIQRTQQEDSAVYLCASSRRAANEKLFFGSGTQLSVL.

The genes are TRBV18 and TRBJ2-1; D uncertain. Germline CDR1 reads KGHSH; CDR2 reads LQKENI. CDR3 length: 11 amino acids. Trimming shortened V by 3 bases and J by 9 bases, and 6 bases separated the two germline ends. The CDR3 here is CASSPSVEQFF. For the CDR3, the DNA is TGTGCCAGCTCACCCTCGGTTGAGCAGTTCTTC.

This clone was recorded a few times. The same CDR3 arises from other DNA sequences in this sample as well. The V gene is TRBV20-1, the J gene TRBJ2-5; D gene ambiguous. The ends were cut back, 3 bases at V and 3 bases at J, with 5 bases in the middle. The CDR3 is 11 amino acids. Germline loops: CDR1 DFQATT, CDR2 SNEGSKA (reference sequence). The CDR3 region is CSASHEETQYF. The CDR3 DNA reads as TGCAGTGCTAGCCACGAAGAGACCCAGTACTTC.

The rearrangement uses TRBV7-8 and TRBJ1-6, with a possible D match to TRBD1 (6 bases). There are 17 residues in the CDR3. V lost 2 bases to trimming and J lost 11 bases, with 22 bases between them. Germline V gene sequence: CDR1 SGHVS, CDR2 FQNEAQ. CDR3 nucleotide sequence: TGTGCCAGCAGCTTAAAGGGTCCCGCCGGGACACCGGCACCCCTCCACTTT. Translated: CASSLKGPAGTPAPLHF.

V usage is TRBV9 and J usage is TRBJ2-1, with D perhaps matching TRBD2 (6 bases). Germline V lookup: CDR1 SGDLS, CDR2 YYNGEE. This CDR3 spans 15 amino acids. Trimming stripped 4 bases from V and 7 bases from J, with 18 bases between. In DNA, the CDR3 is TGTGCCAGCAGCACCCCGGGACTGGACAAGAATGAGCAGTTCTTC. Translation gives CASSTPGLDKNEQFF. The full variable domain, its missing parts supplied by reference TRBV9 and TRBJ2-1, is DSGVTQTPKHLITATGQRVTLRCSPRSGDLSVYWYQQSLDQGLQFLIQYYNGEERAKGNILERFSAQQFPDLHSELNLSSLELGDSALYFCASSTPGLDKNEQFFGPGTRLTVL.

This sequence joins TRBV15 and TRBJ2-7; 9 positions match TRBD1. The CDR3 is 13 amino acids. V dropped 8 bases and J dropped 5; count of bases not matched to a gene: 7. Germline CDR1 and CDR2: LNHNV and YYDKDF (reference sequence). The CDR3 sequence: CATQDRGLNEQYF. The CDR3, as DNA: TGTGCCACCCAGGACAGGGGATTGAACGAGCAGTACTTC.

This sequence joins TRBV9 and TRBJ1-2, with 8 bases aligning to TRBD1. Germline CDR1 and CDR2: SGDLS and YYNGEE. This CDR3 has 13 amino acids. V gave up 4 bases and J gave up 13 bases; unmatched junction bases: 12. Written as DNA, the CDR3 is TGTGCCAGCAGCCCAACGGACAGGGACCTCGGCACCTTC. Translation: CASSPTDRDLGTF.

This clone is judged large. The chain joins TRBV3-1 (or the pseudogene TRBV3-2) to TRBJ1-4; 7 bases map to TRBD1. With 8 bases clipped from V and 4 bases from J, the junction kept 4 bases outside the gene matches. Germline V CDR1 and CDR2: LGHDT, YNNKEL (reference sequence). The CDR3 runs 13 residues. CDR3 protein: CASATGDNEKLFF. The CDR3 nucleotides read TGTGCCAGCGCAACAGGGGATAATGAAAAACTGTTTTTT.

The CDR3 here is CASSVGGQDEAFF. The CDR3 bases are TGTGCCAGCAGCGTAGGGGGACAGGATGAAGCTTTCTTT. The chain has TRBV9 and TRBJ1-1, with TRBD1 matching 8 bases. The germline V gene has CDR1 SGDLS and CDR2 YYNGEE. The CDR3 is 13 residues long. J gave up 7 bases and V 0 bases, and 2 bases lay outside the gene matches.

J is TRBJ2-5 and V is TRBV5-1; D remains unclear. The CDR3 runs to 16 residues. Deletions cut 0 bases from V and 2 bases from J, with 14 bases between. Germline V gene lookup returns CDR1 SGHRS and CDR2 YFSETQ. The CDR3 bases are TGCGCCAGCAGCTTGGGGCGCGGTATGTGGCAAGAGACCCAGTACTTC. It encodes CASSLGRGMWQETQYF.

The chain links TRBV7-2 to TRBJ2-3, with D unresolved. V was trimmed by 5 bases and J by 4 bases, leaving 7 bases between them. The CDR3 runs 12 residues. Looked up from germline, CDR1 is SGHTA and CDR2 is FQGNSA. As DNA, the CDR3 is TGTGCCAGCAGCCCATGGTCAGATACGCAGTATTTT. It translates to CASSPWSDTQYF.

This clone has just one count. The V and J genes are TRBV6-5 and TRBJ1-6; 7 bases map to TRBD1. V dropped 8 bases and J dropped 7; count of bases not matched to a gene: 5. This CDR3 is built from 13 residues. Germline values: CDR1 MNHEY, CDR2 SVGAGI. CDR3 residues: CASRLGGNSPLHF. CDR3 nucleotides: TGTGCCAGCCGGTTAGGGGGCAATTCACCCCTCCACTTT.

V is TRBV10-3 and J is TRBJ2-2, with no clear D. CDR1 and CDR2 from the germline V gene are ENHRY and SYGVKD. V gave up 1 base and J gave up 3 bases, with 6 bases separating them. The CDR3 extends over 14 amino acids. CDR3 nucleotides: TGTGCCATCAGTGAGTTTCGGGACACCGGGGAGCTGTTTTTT. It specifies CAISEFRDTGELFF.

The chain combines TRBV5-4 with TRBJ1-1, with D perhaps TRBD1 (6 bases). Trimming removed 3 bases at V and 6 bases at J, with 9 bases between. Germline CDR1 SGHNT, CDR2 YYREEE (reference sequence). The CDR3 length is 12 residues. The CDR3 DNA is TGTGCCAGCAGCTACGGACAGTCTGAAGCTTTCTTT. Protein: CASSYGQSEAFF.

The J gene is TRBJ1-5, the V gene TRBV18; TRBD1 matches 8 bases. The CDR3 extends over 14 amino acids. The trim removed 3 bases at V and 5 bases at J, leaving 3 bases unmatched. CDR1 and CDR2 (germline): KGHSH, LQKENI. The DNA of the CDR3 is TGTGCCAGCTCACCGGGACAGGATCATCAGCCCCAGCATTTT. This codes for CASSPGQDHQPQHF.

In DNA, the CDR3 is TGTGCCAGCAGCAAAGGAGTCTTTATCTTAACTAGCGGGGGATACAATGAGCAGTTCTTC. This translates into CASSKGVFILTSGGYNEQFF. This chain connects TRBV21-1 to TRBJ2-1; the listed D gene, TRBD2, was not tested against the DNA. TRBV21-1 is a documented pseudogene. The CDR3 runs 20 residues.

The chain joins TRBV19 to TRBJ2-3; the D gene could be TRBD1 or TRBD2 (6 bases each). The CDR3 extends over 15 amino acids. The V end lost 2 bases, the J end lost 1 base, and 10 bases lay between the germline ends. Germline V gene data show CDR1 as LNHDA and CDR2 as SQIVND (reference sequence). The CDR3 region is CASSIKGGRTDTQYF. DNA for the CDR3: TGTGCCAGTAGTATAAAGGGGGGCCGCACAGATACGCAGTATTTT.

Here the CDR3 reads CASSLNTGTGGAYTEAFF. The DNA for the CDR3 is TGCGCCAGCAGCCTAAATACCGGGACAGGGGGCGCGTACACTGAAGCTTTCTTT. The V call is TRBV5-1, the J call TRBJ1-1; TRBD1 matches 12 bases. The CDR3 is 18 amino acids. Germline V lookup: CDR1 SGHRS, CDR2 YFSETQ. V shed 4 bases, J shed 3 bases, and the junction held 13 bases outside the gene matches.

The CDR3 region is CASSTGAPGQGGYEQYF. CDR3 bases: TGTGCCAGCTCAACAGGCGCTCCGGGCCAAGGGGGCTACGAGCAGTACTTC. This sequence joins TRBV18 and TRBJ2-7; D is possibly TRBD1 (6 bases). The CDR3 has 17 residues. Germline CDR1 reads KGHSH; CDR2 reads LQKENI. Trimming removed 5 bases at V and 3 bases at J, with 23 bases between.

CDR3: CASSLAGVPTYEQYF. CDR3 coding DNA: TGTGCCAGCAGTCTAGCGGGGGTCCCCACCTACGAGCAGTACTTC. The genes are TRBV5-4 and TRBJ2-7; TRBD2 matches 10 bases. Losses at the gene ends were 5 bases for V and 2 bases for J; bases not matched to a gene: 7. There are 15 residues in the CDR3. From germline, CDR1 is SGHNT and CDR2 YYREEE (reference sequence).

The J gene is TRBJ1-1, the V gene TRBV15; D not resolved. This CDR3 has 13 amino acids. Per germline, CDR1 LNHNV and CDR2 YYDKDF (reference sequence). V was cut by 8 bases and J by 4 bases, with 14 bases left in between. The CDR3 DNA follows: TGTGCCACCCGCACGAGGGTTGGCACTGAAGCTTTCTTT. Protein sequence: CATRTRVGTEAFF.

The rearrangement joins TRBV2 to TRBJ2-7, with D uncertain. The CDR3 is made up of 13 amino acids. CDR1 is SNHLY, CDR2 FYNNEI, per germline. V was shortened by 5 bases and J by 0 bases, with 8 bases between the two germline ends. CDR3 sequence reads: CASSTFISYEQYF. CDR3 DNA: TGTGCCAGCAGTACCTTCATCTCCTACGAGCAGTACTTC.